These 17 T cell receptor beta chains were sequenced from one sample in a study of molecular identifiers for immune sequencing clone quantification. TCRdb re-called the PCR reads with MiXCR, one entry per CDR3 protein. This sample has just under 650,000 distinct CDR3 sequences, with 20% found just once. The sample comprised naive CD8+ T cells from blood, with Jurkat cell RNA spiked in. Specified subset: FACS-sorted CD8+CD4-CCR7+CD45RA+ naive T cells. The receptors derive from a human donor in good health. Some libraries in this study had Jurkat cell RNA spiked in.

This clonotype was detected ten times or more. The J gene is TRBJ2-2, the V gene TRBV6-6, with D tentatively TRBD1 (5 bases). V lost 2 bases and J lost 0, with 16 bases in between. Germline lookup yields CDR1 MNHNY and CDR2 SVGAGI (reference sequence). The CDR3 runs 18 residues. The DNA for the CDR3 is TGTGCCAGCAGTTACCCAGACGACAGAACAGCGAACACCGGGGAGCTGTTTTTT. It is translated as CASSYPDDRTANTGELFF.

This clonotype was seen ten or more times. This chain links TRBV27 with TRBJ1-2; D is uncertain. In germline, CDR1 is MNHEY, CDR2 SMNVEV (reference sequence). This CDR3 region has 15 residues. Trimming stripped 5 bases from V and 8 bases from J, with 21 bases between. The CDR3 sequence: CASSLWEGGMKGYTF. In nucleotides, the CDR3 is TGTGCCAGCAGTCTCTGGGAGGGTGGCATGAAGGGCTACACCTTC.

This clonotype was seen ten or more times. This rearrangement joins TRBV9 to TRBJ2-3; 10 bases map to TRBD2. V dropped 0 bases and J dropped 0; count of bases not matched to a gene: 7. Germline CDR1 reads SGDLS; CDR2 reads YYNGEE. The CDR3 is made up of 18 amino acids. The CDR3 DNA follows: TGTGCCAGCAGCGTAGAGGCTAGCGGGGGCCTTAGCACAGATACGCAGTATTTT. Translation gives CASSVEASGGLSTDTQYF.

This clonotype was observed many times. This rearrangement joins TRBV10-3 to TRBJ2-7; D not certain. The CDR3 is 12 amino acids. Germline assignment: CDR1 ENHRY and CDR2 SYGVKD. The V end lost 4 bases, the J end lost 4 bases, and 8 bases lay between the germline ends. The CDR3 is CAISVELYEQYF. DNA of the CDR3: TGTGCCATCAGTGTGGAACTGTACGAGCAGTACTTC.

Ten or more counts support this clonotype. This chain connects TRBV4-3 to TRBJ1-4; D ambiguous. The CDR3 is made up of 15 amino acids. Trimming shortened V by 3 bases and J by 6 bases, and 14 bases separated the two germline ends. Per the germline V gene, CDR1 is LGHNA and CDR2 is YSLEER. CDR3 sequence (DNA): TGCGCCAGCAGCCAGCGGAGGGTCCGGGATGAAAAACTGTTTTTT. It encodes CASSQRRVRDEKLFF.

In this sample, this clonotype turned up a few times. Because the CDR3 is missing its conserved closing phenylalanine or tryptophan, this is likely a read error. The chain joins TRBV7-9 to TRBJ2-1; the D is unclear. This CDR3 comprises 14 residues. The ends were cut back, 5 bases at V and 8 bases at J, with 16 bases in the middle. The V gene's germline CDR1 is SEHNR and CDR2 FQNEAQ (reference sequence). The CDR3 nucleotides are TGTGCCAGCAGCCCGAGTAGTACCTTGGATGAGCAGTTCTCC. It is translated as CASSPSSTLDEQFS.

J is TRBJ2-7 and V is TRBV27; no definite D call. This CDR3 contains 13 residues. Trimming shortened V by 2 bases and J by 2 bases, and 7 bases separated the two germline ends. CDR1 and CDR2 from the germline V gene are MNHEY and SMNVEV (reference sequence). As DNA, the CDR3 is TGTGCCAGCAGTTTACATGGGCCCTACGAGCAGTACTTC. Translating it yields CASSLHGPYEQYF.

In this sample, this clonotype turned up many times. V is TRBV5-6 and J is TRBJ2-2; a weak D match, TRBD2 (6 bases). Germline V gene sequence: CDR1 SGHDT, CDR2 YYEEEE. Between the trimmed V and J ends, which lost 0 bases and 7 bases, there was a span of 13 bases. This CDR3 is 15 amino acids long. The CDR3 reads CASSLGLARSGELFF. The CDR3 DNA sequence: TGTGCCAGCAGCTTGGGGCTAGCGAGGAGCGGGGAGCTGTTTTTT. Supplemented by reference TRBV5-6 and TRBJ2-2, the full variable domain reads DAGVTQSPTHLIKTRGQQVTLRCSPKSGHDTVSWYQQALGQGPQFIFQYYEEEERQRGNFPDRFSGHQFPNYSSELNVNALLLGDSALYLCASSLGLARSGELFFGEGSRLTVL.

In this sample, this clonotype turned up many times. This chain links TRBV6-5 with TRBJ2-3; perhaps TRBD1 as D (6 bases). The V gene lost 7 bases and the J gene lost 7 bases, with 12 bases spanning the gap. Germline values: CDR1 MNHEY, CDR2 SVGAGI. The CDR3 covers 12 residues. The CDR3 sequence is CASTPDRHTQYF. The CDR3 nucleotides are TGTGCCAGCACCCCGGACAGACATACGCAGTATTTT.

Of note for this clonotype: With a much larger clone just one base away, this may be a read error. Because the CDR3 is missing its conserved closing phenylalanine or tryptophan, this is likely a read error. The chain links TRBV9 to TRBJ2-1; D gene unclear. The ends were cut back, 0 bases at V and 1 base at J, with 8 bases in the middle. Germline V lookup: CDR1 SGDLS, CDR2 YYNGEE. The CDR3 consists of 15 residues. DNA of the CDR3: TGTGCCAGCAGCGTAGGTTCACTTTCCTACAATGAGCAGTTCCTC. It is translated as CASSVGSLSYNEQFL.

This clonotype was detected ten times or more. This chain joins TRBV2 and TRBJ1-1; D is ambiguous. Germline CDR1 reads SNHLY; CDR2 reads FYNNEI. The CDR3 is 14 residues long. V gave up 4 bases and J gave up 3 bases, with 12 bases separating them. The CDR3 coding sequence is TGTGCCAGCAGTGCCCACGAGGAGTACACTGAAGCTTTCTTT. As protein: CASSAHEEYTEAFF.

Comments on this clonotype: A much larger clone is a single base away; this may be a read error. The rearrangement links TRBV12-3 or TRBV12-4 to TRBJ1-4, with D uncertain. The CDR3 has 12 residues. CDR3 nucleotides: TGTGCCAGCAGACACGGATGGGAAAAACCGTTTTTT. Translation gives CASRHGWEKPFF.

The chain links TRBV19 to TRBJ2-5; D may be TRBD2 (7 bases). The CDR3 totals 14 residues. Trimming left V 9 bases short and J 9 bases short, with 23 bases between. In germline, CDR1 is LNHDA, CDR2 SQIVND (reference sequence). CDR3 residues: CARGGRRELLAQYF. The CDR3 region has the DNA TGTGCCAGGGGGGGGCGCAGGGAGCTTTTGGCCCAGTACTTC.

This clonotype was seen a few times. This chain uses TRBV7-9 with TRBJ2-1, with D tentatively TRBD2 (5 bases). Trimming stripped 3 bases from V and 0 bases from J, with 18 bases between. The CDR3 is made up of 18 amino acids. Germline V gene lookup returns CDR1 SEHNR and CDR2 FQNEAQ (reference sequence). CDR3 bases: TGTGCCAGCAGCTTGCGACCCGGGGTCCTAAGCTCCTACAATGAGCAGTTCTTC. Translated: CASSLRPGVLSSYNEQFF.

This clonotype was picked up a small number of times. CDR3: CASSVVGQGGTGELFF. CDR3 in DNA: TGTGCCAGCAGCGTAGTCGGACAGGGAGGCACCGGGGAGCTGTTTTTT. The chain joins TRBV9 to TRBJ2-2; TRBD1 aligns across 8 bases. Germline loops: CDR1 SGDLS, CDR2 YYNGEE. Unmatched junction bases numbered 5, after V lost 0 bases and J lost 4 bases. This CDR3 comprises 16 residues.

This clonotype was found many times. This chain uses TRBV12-3 or TRBV12-4 with TRBJ2-7; a weak D match, TRBD1 (6 bases). The CDR3 has 13 residues. Trimming shortened V by 4 bases and J by 6 bases, and 13 bases separated the two germline ends. CDR3: CASSSQGFPEQYF. The CDR3 DNA reads TGTGCCAGCAGTTCGCAGGGGTTCCCCGAGCAGTACTTC.

The table lists this clonotype with many counts. This sequence joins TRBV29-1 and TRBJ1-1; D gene unclear. The germline CDR1 and CDR2 sequences are SQVTM and ANQGSEA. Trimming pared 3 bases from V and 5 bases from J, leaving 10 bases between. This CDR3 contains 12 residues. The CDR3 region is CSVEVINTEAFF. In nucleotides, the CDR3 is TGCAGCGTTGAGGTAATTAATACTGAAGCTTTCTTT.